These 27 T cell receptor beta chains were sequenced from one sample in a study of CD4 T cells in relation to SARS-CoV-2 and coronaviruses. These TCRs are of unknown antigen specificity. Only in-frame clones appear in the TCRdb table, and some are missing; sequencing was by immunoSEQ multiplex PCR. Here the sample spans approximately 22,000 clones, about 70% being singletons. Unexposed donor CD4+ T cells date from about 2011-2018, before the COVID-19 pandemic. Isolation of CD4+ T cells took place after approximately 10 days in culture. Sequencing was carried out using CD4+ T cells from PBMCs, cultured in vitro. These receptors all come from a human donor in good health.

The chain carries TRBV18 and TRBJ1-1; no definite D call. This CDR3 has 13 residues. The V end was cut by 2 bases, the J end by 0 bases, with 4 bases between. CDR1 KGHSH and CDR2 LQKENI come from the germline V gene. The CDR3 sequence is CASSPGLNTEAFF. The CDR3 DNA reads as TGTGCCAGCTCACCAGGGTTGAACACTGAAGCTTTCTTT.

The rearrangement uses TRBV7-2 and TRBJ1-5; 10 bases line up with TRBD1. Germline V CDR1 and CDR2: SGHTA, FQGNSA. After removal of 5 bases from V and 4 bases from J, the junction contained 5 bases not matched to a gene. The CDR3 extends over 15 amino acids. DNA of the CDR3: TGTGCCAGCAGCCAGGGACAGGGGATAAATCAGCCCCAGCATTTT. Protein: CASSQGQGINQPQHF.

This sequence joins TRBV12-5 and TRBJ1-5; maybe TRBD1 (6 bases). The germline gives CDR1 LGHNT, CDR2 FRNRAP. The CDR3 is made up of 15 amino acids. V dropped 3 bases and J dropped 7 bases, with 16 bases sitting between them. CDR3 residues: CASGLDTGTGQPQHF. The CDR3 nucleotides are TGTGCTAGTGGTTTAGACACAGGGACCGGACAGCCCCAGCATTTT.

The rearrangement joins TRBV2 to TRBJ1-4, with D perhaps matching TRBD1 (5 bases). Trimming pared 8 bases from V and 7 bases from J, leaving 17 bases between. This CDR3 contains 14 residues. The germline gives CDR1 SNHLY, CDR2 FYNNEI. In nucleotides, the CDR3 is TGTGCCAGCCGGAAGGGCAGGGAGTCTGAAAAACTGTTTTTT. It codes for CASRKGRESEKLFF.

The chain carries TRBV14 and TRBJ2-2; 9 nucleotides line up with TRBD2. This CDR3 contains 18 residues. Germline-derived CDR1 and CDR2 are SGHDN and FVKESK. J was trimmed by 6 bases and V by 0 bases; bases with no gene match: 11. The CDR3 loop reads CASSQDMVRGGLAGELFF. In nucleotides, the CDR3 is TGTGCCAGCAGCCAAGATATGGTGCGGGGGGGGCTCGCCGGGGAGCTGTTTTTT.

The chain joins TRBV14 to TRBJ1-2; 7 bases are shared with TRBD1. The germline V gene has CDR1 SGHDN and CDR2 FVKESK. The V and J ends lost 0 bases and 7 bases, in that order; junction bases with no gene match: 5. This CDR3 is 14 amino acids long. The CDR3 sequence is CASSQEAGDSGYTF. Written as DNA, the CDR3 is TGTGCCAGCAGCCAAGAAGCAGGGGACAGTGGCTACACCTTC.

In nucleotides, the CDR3 is TGTGCCAGCTCACCTGGACAGGGTCGGATATCTGACGATACGCAGTATTTT. It encodes CASSPGQGRISDDTQYF. The rearrangement joins TRBV18 to TRBJ2-3, with 8 bases lining up with TRBD1. CDR1 KGHSH and CDR2 LQKENI come from the germline V gene. The CDR3 extends over 17 amino acids. V trimming: 3 bases; J trimming: 6 bases; junction bases outside the gene matches: 14.

The V call is TRBV6-4, the J call TRBJ1-1, with D possibly TRBD1 on 6 matching bases. CDR1 and CDR2 (germline): MRHNA, SNTAGT. The CDR3 covers 13 residues. V was pared by 4 bases and J by 6 bases, with 12 bases between. Here the CDR3 reads CASSAGTWAEAFF. For the CDR3, the DNA is TGTGCCAGCAGTGCCGGGACATGGGCTGAAGCTTTCTTT.

The chain joins TRBV7-9 to TRBJ1-5, with 11 bases matching TRBD1. Germline-derived CDR1 and CDR2 are SEHNR and FQNEAQ (reference sequence). The CDR3 totals 15 residues. V was clipped by 4 bases and J by 4 bases; unmatched bases: 3. The DNA of the CDR3 is TGTGCCAGCAGCTCCGGACAGGGGGCTAATCAGCCCCAGCATTTT. It yields the protein CASSSGQGANQPQHF.

V is TRBV5-1 and J is TRBJ2-5; 9 bases fit TRBD2. With 3 bases clipped from V and 1 base from J, the junction kept 7 bases outside the gene matches. The CDR3 sequence is 16 residues long. CDR1 and CDR2 from the germline V gene are SGHRS and YFSETQ. This chain's CDR3 is CASSSGLASIQETQYF. The CDR3, as DNA: TGCGCCAGCAGCTCCGGACTAGCGAGTATCCAAGAGACCCAGTACTTC.

The chain is built from TRBV12-5 and TRBJ2-3, with a possible D match to TRBD2 (7 bases). This CDR3 has 16 residues. V was clipped by 1 base and J by 2 bases, with 13 bases between them. CDR1 and CDR2 (germline): LGHNT, FRNRAP. CDR3 nucleotide sequence: TGTGCTAGTGGTTTGGGCGCGGGGGCCTACACAGATACGCAGTATTTT. Its translation: CASGLGAGAYTDTQYF.

This clone has just one count. V usage is TRBV28 and J usage is TRBJ2-1, with 12 bases identical to TRBD1. Trimming at V came to 6 bases and at J to 4 bases, leaving 4 bases not matched to a gene. Germline CDR1 and CDR2: MDHEN and SYDVKM. The CDR3 has 15 amino acids. For the CDR3, the DNA is TGTGCCAGCAGCTCGGGACAGGGGGCTTACAATGAGCAGTTCTTC. It is translated as CASSSGQGAYNEQFF.

The chain is built from TRBV5-1 and TRBJ2-7; D not resolved. Per the germline V gene, CDR1 is SGHRS and CDR2 is YFSETQ. V was clipped by 0 bases and J by 0 bases, with 7 bases between them. CDR3 length: 14 amino acids. CDR3 residues: CASSLGGNSYEQYF. CDR3 bases: TGCGCCAGCAGCTTGGGTGGCAACTCCTACGAGCAGTACTTC.

This clone has more than one count but fewer than ten. V usage is TRBV4-2 and J usage is TRBJ2-7; TRBD2 matches 7 bases. The CDR3 extends over 15 amino acids. In germline, CDR1 is LGHNA, CDR2 YNFKEQ. V lost 4 bases, J lost 2 bases, and 8 bases stayed unmatched. This CDR3 is CASSREGSSPYEQYF. CDR3 coding DNA: TGTGCCAGCAGCCGGGAGGGCTCATCCCCCTACGAGCAGTACTTC.

This clone was counted once. The CDR3 sequence is CASSYSGTANEKLFF. The CDR3 DNA reads as TGTGCCAGCAGTTACTCCGGGACAGCTAATGAAAAACTGTTTTTT. The chain links TRBV6-5 to TRBJ1-4, with 7 bases matching TRBD1. The germline V gene has CDR1 MNHEY and CDR2 SVGAGI. Trimming removed 0 bases from V and 3 bases from J; junction bases left unmatched: 1. The CDR3 spans 15 residues.

The V gene is TRBV5-1, the J gene TRBJ2-3, with D uncertain. The CDR3 extends over 14 amino acids. V was trimmed by 4 bases and J by 5 bases, leaving 14 bases between them. Germline V gives CDR1 SGHRS, CDR2 YFSETQ. The CDR3 sequence is CASSPPGLGDTQYF. CDR3 nucleotide sequence: TGCGCCAGCAGCCCGCCGGGTTTGGGAGATACGCAGTATTTT.

This clone was observed a handful of times. V usage is TRBV12-3 or TRBV12-4 and J usage is TRBJ1-1; D not certain. This CDR3 spans 12 amino acids. The V end was cut by 3 bases, the J end by 1 base, with 3 bases between. In nucleotides, the CDR3 is TGTGCCAGCAGTTTTTCGAACACTGAAGCTTTCTTT. Its translation: CASSFSNTEAFF.

This rearrangement joins TRBV3-1 (or the pseudogene TRBV3-2) to TRBJ2-5; D not resolved. The CDR3 totals 13 residues. Trimming shortened V by 1 base and J by 5 bases, and 8 bases separated the two germline ends. The germline V gene encodes CDR1 LGHDT and CDR2 YNNKEL (reference sequence). Here the CDR3 DNA reads TGTGCCAGCAGCCAAGTGGAAGGCGAGACCCAGTACTTC. Its translation: CASSQVEGETQYF.

This clone was observed a few times. The chain employs TRBV3-1 (or the pseudogene TRBV3-2) and TRBJ1-5; D unresolved. The CDR3 length is 15 residues. Trimming took off 5 bases at V and 4 bases at J, with 15 bases between the two ends. Germline assignment: CDR1 LGHDT and CDR2 YNNKEL (reference sequence). The CDR3 DNA is TGTGCCAGCAGCAATGGGTTGGGTCTTAATCAGCCCCAGCATTTT. Translation gives CASSNGLGLNQPQHF.

This clone was detected only a few times. V gene TRBV5-4 combines with J gene TRBJ1-5, with a tentative D call TRBD1 (5 bases). Trimming took off 5 bases at V and 0 bases at J, with 12 bases between the two ends. This CDR3 spans 15 amino acids. Looked up from germline, CDR1 is SGHNT and CDR2 is YYREEE (reference sequence). CDR3 in amino acids: CASSLMGDSNQPQHF. The CDR3 coding sequence is TGTGCCAGCAGTCTGATGGGGGATAGCAATCAGCCCCAGCATTTT.

The chain combines TRBV30 with TRBJ2-4; TRBD2 might be the D (5 bases). CDR3 size: 16 residues. V was clipped by 1 base and J by 0 bases, with 13 bases between them. Germline lookup yields CDR1 GTSNPN and CDR2 SVGIG (reference sequence). The CDR3 coding sequence is TGTGCCTGGAGTGGTCTAGCACCCCTAGCCAAAAACATTCAGTACTTC. Translation gives CAWSGLAPLAKNIQYF. Combining the CDR3 with reference TRBV30 and TRBJ2-4 gives the whole variable domain SQTIHQWPATLVQPVGSPLSLECTVEGTSNPNLYWYRQAAGRGLQLLFYSVGIGQISSEVPQNLSASRPQDRQFILSSKKLLLSDSGFYLCAWSGLAPLAKNIQYFGAGTRLSVL.

This clone has just one count. This chain links TRBV18 with TRBJ1-4; 7 bases match TRBD1. CDR1 is KGHSH, CDR2 LQKENI, per germline. V gave up 3 bases and J gave up 4 bases; unmatched junction bases: 8. This CDR3 comprises 16 residues. The CDR3 sequence: CASSPVRDRDNEKLFF. The CDR3 DNA reads TGTGCCAGCTCACCCGTACGGGACAGAGATAATGAAAAACTGTTTTTT.

V and J are TRBV7-9 and TRBJ2-2, with D hard to call. Per germline, CDR1 SEHNR and CDR2 FQNEAQ (reference sequence). The V end lost 1 base, the J end lost 4 bases, and 7 bases lay between the germline ends. The length of the CDR3 is 14 residues. CDR3: CASSLGQTTGELFF. The DNA for the CDR3 is TGTGCCAGCAGCTTAGGGCAGACCACCGGGGAGCTGTTTTTT.

The rearrangement uses TRBV18 and TRBJ2-3, with 9 bases matching TRBD2. The CDR3 is 15 amino acids. V was pared by 5 bases and J by 6 bases, with 9 bases of the junction left unmatched. Germline V gene lookup returns CDR1 KGHSH and CDR2 LQKENI. The CDR3, as DNA: TGTGCCAGCTCAGCGGGAGGGCCGGGTCTGGATACGCAGTATTTT. Its protein is CASSAGGPGLDTQYF.

This chain uses TRBV5-6 with TRBJ2-5; D gene ambiguous. Germline loops: CDR1 SGHDT, CDR2 YYEEEE. This CDR3 has 13 residues. Trimming removed 4 bases at V and 1 base at J, with 8 bases between. The CDR3 sequence is CASSPWTQETQYF. The CDR3, as DNA: TGTGCCAGCAGCCCTTGGACCCAAGAGACCCAGTACTTC.

The chain has TRBV6-2 or TRBV6-3 and TRBJ1-6; 7 positions agree with TRBD1. Germline V gene data show CDR1 as MNHEY and CDR2 as SVGEGT. The V gene end was trimmed by 5 bases and the J gene end by 8 bases; junction bases not matched to a gene: 6. This CDR3 is built from 14 residues. As DNA, the CDR3 is TGTGCCAGCAGTAATAGCAGGGGGGATTCACCCCTCCACTTT. This sequence encodes CASSNSRGDSPLHF.

V gene TRBV2 combines with J gene TRBJ2-1, with 10 positions matching TRBD2. Germline CDR1 and CDR2: SNHLY and FYNNEI. The CDR3 loop spans 15 amino acids. V dropped 6 bases and J dropped 3; count of bases not matched to a gene: 5. Written as DNA, the CDR3 is TGTGCCAGCAGCCTCACTAGCGGGGACTACAATGAGCAGTTCTTC. Translated: CASSLTSGDYNEQFF.